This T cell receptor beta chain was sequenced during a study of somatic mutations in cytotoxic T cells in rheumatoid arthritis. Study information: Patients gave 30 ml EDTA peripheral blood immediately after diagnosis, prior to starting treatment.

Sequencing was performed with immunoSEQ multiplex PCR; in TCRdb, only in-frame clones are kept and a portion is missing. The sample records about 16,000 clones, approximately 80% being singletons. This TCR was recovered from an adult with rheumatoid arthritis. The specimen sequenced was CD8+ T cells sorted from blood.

The CDR3 region has the DNA TGTGCCACCAGCACTTCGGTTAGCGGGGGCGTCGGGGAGCTGTTTTTT. Protein product: CATSTSVSGGVGELFF. The gene calls are TRBV15 and TRBJ2-2, with 9 nucleotides matching TRBD2. This CDR3 is built from 16 residues. The germline CDR1 and CDR2 sequences are LNHNV and YYDKDF (reference sequence). Unmatched junction bases numbered 10, after V lost 4 bases and J lost 7 bases.